The 9 T cell receptor beta chains below were found in one sample sequenced in a study of PD-L1 blockade in urothelial cancer (dated 2017 in TCRdb). Interpreted using the paper, the time point label stands for: pretreatment peripheral blood. The library relied on the immunoSEQ multiplex PCR assay. TCRdb obtained this table from immuneACCESS and retained in-frame rearrangements with V and J assigned. These tables miss some clones; where compared with another copy, unresolved V genes account for less than half of the shortfall, and the remainder is unexplained. This sample holds about 55,000 clones; roughly 80% were observed only once. The ten most abundant clones make up 4% of the sample. This sample comprised PBMCs, obtained around atezolizumab (anti-PD-L1) treatment. Source of these receptors: a man aged 65-85 years with urothelial cancer.

The V call is TRBV5-1, the J call TRBJ1-6, with D perhaps TRBD1 (5 bases). Germline CDR1 reads SGHRS; CDR2 reads YFSETQ. V was cut by 4 bases and J by 5 bases, with 10 bases left in between. This CDR3 comprises 14 residues. CDR3 coding DNA: TGCGCCAGCAGCGGGGCGGCAGATAATTCACCCCTCCACTTT. The encoded protein is CASSGAADNSPLHF. Looking up the rest from reference TRBV5-1 and TRBJ1-6 gives the full variable domain: KAGVTQTPRYLIKTRGQQVTLSCSPISGHRSVSWYQQTPGQGLQFLFEYFSETQRNKGNFPGRFSGRQFSNSRSEMNVSTLELGDSALYLCASSGAADNSPLHFGNGTRLTVT.

This chain uses TRBV5-1 with TRBJ2-7; 7 nucleotides match TRBD1. V trimming: 2 bases; J trimming: 5 bases; junction bases outside the gene matches: 10. The germline V gene has CDR1 SGHRS and CDR2 YFSETQ. The CDR3 loop spans 15 amino acids. Here the CDR3 reads CASSFTPGTADEQYF. In DNA, the CDR3 is TGCGCCAGCAGCTTTACGCCCGGGACAGCCGACGAGCAGTACTTC.

The chain links TRBV19 to TRBJ2-1, with 9 bases fitting TRBD2. The CDR3 extends over 12 amino acids. With 7 bases clipped from V and 7 bases from J, the junction kept 2 bases outside the gene matches. Germline V lookup: CDR1 LNHDA, CDR2 SQIVND (reference sequence). The CDR3 bases are TGTGCCAGTAAGGGACTAGCAAATGAGCAGTTCTTC. It specifies CASKGLANEQFF.

For this clone: Other DNA sequences within the sample encode an identical CDR3. The V gene is TRBV11-3, the J gene TRBJ2-3; 7 bases match TRBD1. The CDR3 is made up of 14 amino acids. With V trimmed by 2 bases and J by 3 bases, 2 bases remained unmatched. The germline V gene has CDR1 SGHNT and CDR2 YENEEA. The CDR3 here is CASSLFRGTDTQYF. CDR3 nucleotide sequence: TGTGCCAGCAGCTTATTCAGGGGGACAGATACGCAGTATTTT.

V usage is TRBV10-2 and J usage is TRBJ2-7, with D perhaps TRBD2 (6 bases). Trimming removed 2 bases from V and 1 base from J, with 6 bases in between. Germline CDR1 reads WSHSY; CDR2 reads SAAADI. This CDR3 is built from 13 residues. The CDR3: CASSEAGSYEQYF. The CDR3 coding sequence is TGCGCCAGCAGTGAGGCGGGATCCTACGAGCAGTACTTC.

This chain joins TRBV7-9 and TRBJ2-5; 8 nucleotides match TRBD2. V lost 4 bases to trimming and J lost 1 base; unmatched junction nucleotides: 8. CDR1 and CDR2 (germline): SEHNR, FQNEAQ (reference sequence). The CDR3 spans 16 residues. CDR3 in amino acids: CASSSSLAAFQETQYF. CDR3 bases: TGTGCCAGCAGCTCCTCACTAGCGGCATTCCAAGAGACCCAGTACTTC.

The genes are TRBV6-6 and TRBJ2-7; 11 bases are a match to TRBD2. CDR1 and CDR2 from the germline V gene are MNHNY and SVGAGI (reference sequence). V shed 7 bases, J shed 4 bases, and the junction held 12 bases outside the gene matches. CDR3 length equals 16 residues. CDR3 sequence (DNA): TGTGCCAGCACCTATCTAGCGGGGGGCGAGGGATACGAGCAGTACTTC. Protein: CASTYLAGGEGYEQYF.

This chain joins TRBV4-1 and TRBJ1-1, with a weak D call TRBD1 (6 bases). Germline V gene data show CDR1 as MGHRA and CDR2 as YSYEKL. V lost 4 bases, J lost 0 bases, and 18 bases lay in between. This CDR3 has 17 residues. This CDR3 reads CASSLTTSGQLNTEAFF. The CDR3 DNA reads as TGCGCCAGCAGCCTCACTACTAGCGGACAGTTGAACACTGAAGCTTTCTTT.

The chain couples TRBV29-1 to TRBJ1-2; 8 nucleotides agree with TRBD1. Looked up from germline, CDR1 is SQVTM and CDR2 is ANQGSEA. With V trimmed by 3 bases and J by 4 bases, 7 bases remained unmatched. The CDR3 is 14 residues long. The CDR3 nucleotides are TGCAGCGTTGACGTCCCAGGGGGCATCTATGGCTACACCTTC. This encodes CSVDVPGGIYGYTF.